This T cell receptor (beta chain) was captured by sequencing in a study of T cells in Graves' hyperthyroidism and ophthalmopathy. General observations from the study: Among clonotypes expanded in thyroid above 0.001, most were also found in blood. The authors' 13 V-J model separated ophthalmopathy from stable hyperthyroidism.

This CDR3 region has 13 residues. The germline gives CDR1 SNHLY, CDR2 FYNNEI. Patients with uncontrolled infections, other autoimmune diseases, pregnancy or lactation were excluded. In making diagnoses, clinical symptoms, serum thyroxine and TRAb, thyroid ultrasound and orbital computed tomography were all used. As to this clonotype: Its specificity is unknown.

RNA transcripts were the template for amplifying TCR beta CDR3 regions. The study used the HTBI primer set for a first-round RT-PCR of the TCR CDR3. TCRdb reprocessed the multiplex PCR reads with MiXCR, giving one entry per CDR3 protein. The table includes roughly 500,000 distinct CDR3 sequences, 35% to 50% detected once. The TCR sequence derives from an adult woman with Graves' disease, either hyperthyroidism or ophthalmopathy (not recorded which). Source material: peripheral blood or thyroid tissue (not recorded which). The chain carries TRBV2 and TRBJ1-1; 9 bases agree with TRBD1. Here the CDR3 reads CDRDRAVFPEAFF. Here the CDR3 DNA reads TGTGACCGGGACAGGGCCGTCTTTCCTGAAGCTTTCTTT.